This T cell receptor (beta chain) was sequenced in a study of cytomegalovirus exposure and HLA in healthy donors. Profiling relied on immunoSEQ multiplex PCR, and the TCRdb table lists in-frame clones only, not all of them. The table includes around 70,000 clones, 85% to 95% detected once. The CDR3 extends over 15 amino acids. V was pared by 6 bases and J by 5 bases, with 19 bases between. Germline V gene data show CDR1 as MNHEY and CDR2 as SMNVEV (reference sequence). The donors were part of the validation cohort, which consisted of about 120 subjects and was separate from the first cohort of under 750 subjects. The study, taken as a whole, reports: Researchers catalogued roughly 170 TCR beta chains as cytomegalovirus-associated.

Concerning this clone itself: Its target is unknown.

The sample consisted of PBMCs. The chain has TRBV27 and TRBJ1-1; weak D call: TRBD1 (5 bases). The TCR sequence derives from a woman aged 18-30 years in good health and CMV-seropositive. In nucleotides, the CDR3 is TGTGCCAGCAGCCCTCAGTGGGGAAGGGGTACTGAAGCTTTCTTT. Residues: CASSPQWGRGTEAFF.